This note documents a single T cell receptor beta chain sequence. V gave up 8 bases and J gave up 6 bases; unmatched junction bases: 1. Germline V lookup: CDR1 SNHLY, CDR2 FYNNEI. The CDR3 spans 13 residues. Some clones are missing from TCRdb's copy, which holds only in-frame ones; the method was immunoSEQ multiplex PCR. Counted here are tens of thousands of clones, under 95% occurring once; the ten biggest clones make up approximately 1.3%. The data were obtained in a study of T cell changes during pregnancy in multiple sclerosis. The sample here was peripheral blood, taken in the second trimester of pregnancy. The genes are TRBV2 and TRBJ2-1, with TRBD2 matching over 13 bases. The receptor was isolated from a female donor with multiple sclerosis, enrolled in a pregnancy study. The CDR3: CASWTSGGNEQFF. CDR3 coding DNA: TGTGCCAGCTGGACTAGCGGGGGCAATGAGCAGTTCTTC.